This T cell receptor beta chain is drawn from a study of resident and recirculating memory T cells in vitiligo (dated by TCRdb to the late 2010s). Some background on the complete study: For TCR beta sequencing, each of 3 stable vitiligo patients provided PBMCs and epidermis from shave biopsies taken at two lesional sites and two nonlesional sites. Right before genomic DNA was extracted using the Qiagen DNeasy Blood & Tissue Kit, the samples were homogenized with no cell sorting step. The human TCR beta sequencing was designed to test whether specific clones found in lesional vitiligo skin differed from the clones found in nonlesional skin and in blood.

Stable vitiligo was defined as no change in lesions over the previous 6 months. Stable patients also had to lack confetti depigmentation, a clinical sign of active vitiligo. Patients who had been treated within the previous three months were excluded. PBMCs were isolated from heparinized blood by Ficoll density gradient centrifugation and were subsequently flash-frozen. The immunoSEQ hsTCRB kit was used to amplify TCR beta chains from genomic DNA. The immunoSEQ service ran the sequencing of the TCR beta libraries on an Illumina MiSeq instrument. As for the original processing: Analysis of the repertoire data was performed with the immunoSEQ Analyzer. TCRdb took this table from immuneACCESS and kept in-frame rearrangements with V and J called. Such tables lack part of the clones; where checked against another copy, unresolved V genes explain under half of the gap, and the rest is unexplained. The V and J calls and clone size were taken over from that table, and D and trimming were inferred from the DNA. Within this sample are approximately 69,000 clones, with approximately 90% of them counted one time only. The ten largest clones add up to around 4.6% of the sample.

Comment on this clone: This receptor's antigen is unknown. There are no base qualities to consult, and no much larger clone falls within one base.

Overall results and qualifications from the work: Clonality was not the same from one vitiligo lesion to another, and no unique dominant TCR clone turned up. TCR sequences were not shared across biopsy sites or across patients, which suggests that different T cell clones infiltrate different lesions, a pattern described as private specificity. Overlap and correlation analysis found no significant repertoire overlap between any two biopsies, even biopsies from the same patient, apart from each lesion compared with itself. Mechanistic studies in the future are needed to assess how much the detected T cell clones and the human Trm pools versus Tcm pools each contribute.

At the junction V is shortened by 3 bases and J by 4 bases, with 12 bases in between. CDR1 SGHAT and CDR2 FQNNGV are derived from the germline V gene. The CDR3 contains 15 residues, cysteine and phenylalanine counted. The retained sequence is limited to the CDR3, 45 bases, with the frame set at the first base. The sequence joins TRBV11-2 to TRBJ2-2; the D region possibly corresponds to TRBD2 (5 bases align). This receptor was identified in a male donor with vitiligo. The material sequenced was blood. The DNA sequence is TGTGCCAGCAGCTTCCTACGGGGTAGCACCGGGGAGCTGTTTTTT. This encodes CASSFLRGSTGELFF. This CDR3, with the reference TRBV11-2 and TRBJ2-2 proteins standing in past its ends, gives the full variable domain EAGVAQSPRYKIIEKRQSVAFWCNPISGHATLYWYQQILGQGPKLLIQFQNNGVVDDSQLPKDRFSAERLKGVDSTLKIQPAKLEDSAVYLCASSFLRGSTGELFFGEGSRLTVL.